Listed here are 9 T cell receptor beta chains from one sample, sequenced in a study of low-dose radiotherapy and immunotherapy resistance in tumors. As to time point: before trial treatment. Alpha- and beta-chain coverage of first-strand cDNA came from TRAV- and TRBV-specific primers. A constant-region primer paired with the V-primer adapter amplified TCRs over about 19 PCR cycles. TCRdb ran MiXCR on the reads and lists one entry per CDR3 protein. This sample has tens of thousands of distinct CDR3 sequences; around a third occur once, and the top ten carry around 3.5%. Sequencing was performed on PBMCs, taken before treatment. These TCRs come from a male donor with gallbladder cancer.

This clonotype was counted at least ten times. The chain couples TRBV6-2 or TRBV6-3 to TRBJ2-3; TRBD1 aligns across 10 bases. Trimming removed 8 bases from V and 4 bases from J; junction bases left unmatched: 6. From germline, CDR1 is MNHEY and CDR2 SVGEGT. The CDR3 extends over 14 amino acids. CDR3 sequence reads: CASSLDRGADTQYF. DNA of the CDR3: TGTGCCAGCTCTTTGGACAGGGGGGCAGATACGCAGTATTTT.

In its sample, this clonotype was seen many times. The chain joins TRBV6-4 to TRBJ2-2; no definite D call. Germline CDR1 MRHNA, CDR2 SNTAGT. The CDR3 runs to 14 residues. V lost 6 bases, J lost 6 bases, and 14 bases lay in between. CDR3 in amino acids: CASRRSPGPGELFF. The CDR3 DNA follows: TGTGCCAGCAGACGCTCCCCAGGTCCCGGGGAGCTGTTTTTT.

In its sample, this clonotype is medium-sized. This chain links TRBV6-8 with TRBJ2-1; weak D call: TRBD2 (5 bases). CDR1 and CDR2 (germline): MNHGY, SAAAGT. The CDR3 runs to 14 residues. The CDR3 coding sequence is TGTGTCTCGGAGGCGGCGAGCTCCTACAATGAGCAGTTCTTC. Translated, it gives CVSEAASSYNEQFF.

This chain links TRBV24-1 with TRBJ2-3; tentative D call: TRBD2 (5 bases). V dropped 3 bases and J dropped 0 bases, with 12 bases sitting between them. The CDR3 is made up of 16 amino acids. The germline CDR1 and CDR2 sequences are KGHDR and SFDVKD. Written as DNA, the CDR3 is TGTGCCACCAGTGATCCTGGAGGACCAAGCACAGATACGCAGTATTTT. Protein: CATSDPGGPSTDTQYF.

This clonotype was observed many times. This chain uses TRBV3-1 with TRBJ2-5, with 12 bases aligning to TRBD2. CDR1 and CDR2 (germline): LGHDT, YNNKEL (reference sequence). This CDR3 is built from 16 residues. After removal of 4 bases from V and 1 base from J, the junction contained 4 bases not matched to a gene. The CDR3 is CASSLGTSGFQETQYF. The DNA of the CDR3 is TGTGCCAGCAGCCTTGGGACTAGCGGGTTCCAAGAGACCCAGTACTTC.

The rearrangement links TRBV29-1 to TRBJ2-7, with 7 bases identical to TRBD1. Germline assignment: CDR1 SQVTM and CDR2 ANQGSEA. The ends lost 5 bases at V and 2 bases at J; junction bases unmatched: 9. The CDR3 runs 14 residues. The CDR3 is CSVTGVGNTYEQYF. CDR3 coding DNA: TGCAGCGTTACAGGGGTAGGGAATACCTACGAGCAGTACTTC.

This clonotype has ten or more counts. The chain links TRBV5-1 to TRBJ2-1; D is possibly TRBD1 or TRBD2 (5 bases each). Germline-derived CDR1 and CDR2 are SGHRS and YFSETQ. The CDR3 totals 16 residues. Trimming left V 4 bases short and J 0 bases short, with 14 bases between. CDR3 DNA: TGCGCCAGCAGCCCCCGGGGCTCGGGCTCCTACAATGAGCAGTTCTTC. It is translated as CASSPRGSGSYNEQFF.

This clonotype appeared many times. The chain couples TRBV7-2 to TRBJ1-4; tentative D call: TRBD1 (6 bases). CDR1 and CDR2 (germline): SGHTA, FQGNSA. V was shortened by 1 base and J by 7 bases, with 10 bases between the two germline ends. This CDR3 comprises 14 residues. Written as DNA, the CDR3 is TGTGCCAGCAGCTTAGGGTGGGGGCGTGAAAAACTGTTTTTT. It specifies CASSLGWGREKLFF. Variable domain in full (rest from reference TRBV7-2 and TRBJ1-4): GAGVSQSPSNKVTEKGKDVELRCDPISGHTALYWYRQSLGQGLEFLIYFQGNSAPDKSGLPSDRFSAERTGGSVSTLTIQRTQQEDSAVYLCASSLGWGREKLFFGSGTQLSVL.

This clonotype was counted many times. The chain is built from TRBV5-5 and TRBJ1-5; 7 bases map to TRBD1. The CDR3 extends over 16 amino acids. Germline V CDR1 and CDR2: SGHKS, YYEKEE (reference sequence). V lost 0 bases to trimming and J lost 4 bases; unmatched junction nucleotides: 7. CDR3 protein: CASSLEGGLQNQPQHF. CDR3 nucleotide sequence: TGTGCCAGCAGCTTGGAAGGGGGCCTTCAAAATCAGCCCCAGCATTTT.